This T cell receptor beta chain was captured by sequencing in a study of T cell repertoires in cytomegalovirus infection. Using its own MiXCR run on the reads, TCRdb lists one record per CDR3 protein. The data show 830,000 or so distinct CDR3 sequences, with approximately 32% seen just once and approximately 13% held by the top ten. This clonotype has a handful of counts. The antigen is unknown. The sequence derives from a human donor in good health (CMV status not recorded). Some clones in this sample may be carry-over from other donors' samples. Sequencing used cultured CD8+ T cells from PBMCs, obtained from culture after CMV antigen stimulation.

In nucleotides, the CDR3 is TGTGCCAGCAGTTTATCGAAACTAGCGGGGCAAGAGACCCAGTACTTC. It is translated as CASSLSKLAGQETQYF. The rearrangement uses TRBV27 and TRBJ2-5; 10 bases fit TRBD2. Germline CDR1 and CDR2: MNHEY and SMNVEV (reference sequence). The CDR3 is 16 residues long. The V and J ends lost 0 bases and 2 bases, in that order; junction bases with no gene match: 3.